This T cell receptor (beta chain) was documented in a study of spatial heterogeneity in lung cancer. General observations from the study: Counts of expanded alpha and beta TCRs within tumors tracked the tumor nonsynonymous mutation count.

Documented time point: sample taken at primary tumor resection. MiXCR was run by TCRdb on the 5' RACE reads, yielding one entry per CDR3 protein. The table lists 9,800 or so distinct CDR3 sequences, about 5.7% of them singletons. The CDR3 is 16 residues long. In germline, CDR1 is DFQATT, CDR2 SNEGSKA (reference sequence). The J segment lost 7 bases and the V segment lost 0 bases, leaving 11 bases of the junction unmatched. This clonotype was found many times. Antigen unknown. This beta chain is a stray read from a library made for alpha chains; its abundance is not meaningful. This chain uses TRBV20-1 with TRBJ1-4; 7 positions match TRBD1. Specimen: lung tumor tissue, collected at surgery. This clonotype originated in a male donor with early-stage non-small cell lung cancer. This CDR3 is CSAREFPRGLGEKLFF. CDR3 sequence (DNA): TGCAGTGCTAGAGAGTTCCCGAGGGGGCTTGGTGAAAAACTGTTTTTT.